The rows below give T cell receptor beta chains drawn from one sample of a study of blood T cell repertoires in COVID-19. Assay used: immunoSEQ multiplex PCR; TCRdb lists only in-frame clones, some missing. The table has over 70,000 clones, more than 60% seen once. Sequencing was performed on peripheral blood. These receptors all stem from a human donor in a cohort sampled during active COVID-19. Each CDR3 is given with its conserved first and last residue. Fields, in order: V gene, D gene, CDR3 length, CDR3 protein. The D gene is left open where the match is weak.

V: TRBV29-1
D: .
length: 13
CDR3: CSVPLVDWDTQYF

V: TRBV5-1
D: TRBD2
length: 15
CDR3: CASSAGTSGQETQYF

V: TRBV2
D: .
length: 15
CDR3: CASSEGGREDQPQHF

V: TRBV2
D: TRBD1
length: 15
CDR3: CASREPGQPDNEQFF

V: TRBV6-2/TRBV6-3
D: .
length: 16
CDR3: CASSYQPGGARETQYF

V: TRBV5-1
D: .
length: 14
CDR3: CASSLNQQGTGYTF

V: TRBV15
D: .
length: 14
CDR3: CATSRGLATNEQFF

V: TRBV2
D: .
length: 13
CDR3: CASSDHSPGELFF

V: TRBV5-1
D: .
length: 14
CDR3: CASSLMGGQETQYF

V: TRBV29-1
D: .
length: 15
CDR3: CSVEFWRDSYNEQFF

V: TRBV28
D: TRBD2
length: 15
CDR3: CASSLAGGRMGTQYF

V: TRBV15
D: TRBD2
length: 15
CDR3: CATSRGLADHFEQYF

V: TRBV28
D: TRBD2
length: 13
CDR3: CASRAGYTDTQYF

V: TRBV3-1/TRBV3-2
D: .
length: 13
CDR3: CASSQPTGGGYTF

V: TRBV12-3/TRBV12-4
D: .
length: 13
CDR3: CASRDKNYQPQHF

V: TRBV18
D: TRBD2
length: 16
CDR3: CASSPGASGYQETQYF

V: TRBV7-3
D: .
length: 15
CDR3: CASSKGQMRCTEAFF

V: TRBV25-1
D: TRBD1
length: 16
CDR3: CASSEYNRGRNTEAFF

V: TRBV18
D: .
length: 11
CDR3: CASSQNYEQYF

V: TRBV7-3
D: TRBD1
length: 13
CDR3: CASSFSRGETQYF

V: TRBV24-1
D: .
length: 13
CDR3: CATSGQENTEAFF

V: TRBV19
D: TRBD2
length: 14
CDR3: CASTGLAGYNEQFF

V: TRBV28
D: .
length: 13
CDR3: CASRGGRNTEAFF

V: TRBV24-1
D: .
length: 12
CDR3: CATSGPTEGYTF

V: TRBV4-3
D: TRBD2
length: 15
CDR3: CASSQEGAGVDTQYF